Listed here are 24 T cell receptor beta chains from one sample, sequenced in a study of cytomegalovirus exposure and HLA in healthy donors. Researchers ran the PCR with 60 Vbeta and 13 Jbeta primers. Method: immunoSEQ multiplex PCR; TCRdb's copy keeps in-frame clones and lacks some. The record lists around 200,000 clones, of which the ten most abundant hold around 0.95%. Sequencing was carried out using PBMCs. The source is a woman in her twenties or thirties in good health and CMV-seropositive.

The chain couples TRBV19 to TRBJ2-7; TRBD1 aligns across 7 bases. After removal of 7 bases from V and 0 bases from J, the junction contained 12 bases not matched to a gene. Germline V gives CDR1 LNHDA, CDR2 SQIVND (reference sequence). The CDR3 has 16 amino acids. Here the CDR3 DNA reads TGTGCCAGTAAAAAAACCTCCGGGACAGTCTCCTACGAGCAGTACTTC. Amino acids: CASKKTSGTVSYEQYF. Drawing the rest from reference TRBV19 and TRBJ2-7, the complete variable domain is DGGITQSPKYLFRKEGQNVTLSCEQNLNHDAMYWYRQDPGQGLRLIYYSQIVNDFQKGDIAEGYSVSREKKESFPLTVTSAQKNPTAFYLCASKKTSGTVSYEQYFGPGTRLTVT.

This chain connects TRBV28 to TRBJ2-7; the match to TRBD1 covers 7 bases. The CDR3 is 16 amino acids. Germline trimming cut 5 bases from V and 7 bases from J; bases unmatched to any gene: 17. Per the germline V gene, CDR1 is MDHEN and CDR2 is SYDVKM. The CDR3 protein is CASSLPTGPLVGEQYF. In nucleotides, the CDR3 is TGTGCCAGCAGTCTCCCGACAGGGCCCCTAGTTGGAGAGCAGTACTTC.

V gene TRBV27 combines with J gene TRBJ1-2; D is unclear. The length of the CDR3 is 13 residues. V was trimmed by 8 bases and J by 8 bases, leaving 18 bases between them. Germline CDR1 and CDR2: MNHEY and SMNVEV (reference sequence). The CDR3 DNA sequence: TGTGCCAGCCGTCCTACAACAGTTGGGGGCTACACCTTC. This encodes CASRPTTVGGYTF.

This CDR3 is CASSPTGLDTGEQYF. Here the CDR3 DNA reads TGTGCCAGCAGTCCGACAGGGCTTGATACGGGGGAGCAGTACTTC. V gene TRBV27 combines with J gene TRBJ2-7; 7 bases agree with TRBD1. The CDR3 sequence is 15 residues long. Germline V gives CDR1 MNHEY, CDR2 SMNVEV (reference sequence). The V gene end was trimmed by 5 bases and the J gene end by 7 bases; junction bases not matched to a gene: 14.

The V gene is TRBV18, the J gene TRBJ1-2, with D possibly being TRBD1 (6 bases). Germline V gene sequence: CDR1 KGHSH, CDR2 LQKENI. Trimming left V 1 base short and J 4 bases short, with 13 bases between. CDR3 length: 15 residues. The CDR3 coding sequence is TGTGCCAGCTCACCACGACAGGAGTTCCTCTATGGCTACACCTTC. Translation: CASSPRQEFLYGYTF.

V and J are TRBV5-4 and TRBJ1-2; 9 nucleotides match TRBD1. CDR1 and CDR2 (germline): SGHNT, YYREEE (reference sequence). With 3 bases clipped from V and 5 bases from J, the junction kept 11 bases outside the gene matches. This CDR3 has 16 residues. The CDR3 is CASSSPGTGRLYGYTF. The CDR3 DNA is TGTGCCAGCAGCTCCCCCGGGACAGGGCGACTTTATGGCTACACCTTC.

For this clone: One junction end does not reproduce the germline sequence, and a read error may be involved. The rearrangement uses TRBV6-5 and TRBJ2-5, with TRBD1 matching over 10 bases. This CDR3 spans 14 amino acids. Per the germline V gene, CDR1 is MNHEY and CDR2 is SVGAGI. In DNA, the CDR3 is TGTGCCAGCAGTCCCGACAGGGGGCAAGGGACCCAGTACTTC. Its translation: CASSPDRGQGTQYF.

The chain uses TRBV28 and TRBJ2-1; a possible D gene is TRBD1 (5 bases). Deletions cut 3 bases from V and 0 bases from J, with 12 bases between. The CDR3 is made up of 16 amino acids. CDR1 MDHEN and CDR2 SYDVKM come from the germline V gene. Here the CDR3 reads CASSFTPGFSYNEQFF. The CDR3 region has the DNA TGTGCCAGCAGTTTCACACCAGGGTTCTCCTACAATGAGCAGTTCTTC.

The gene calls are TRBV14 and TRBJ2-5; no clear D gene. V was trimmed by 3 bases and J by 4 bases, leaving 6 bases between them. The CDR3 is made up of 12 amino acids. Germline V gene data show CDR1 as SGHDN and CDR2 as FVKESK. CDR3 residues: CASSHIPETQYF. In DNA form, the CDR3 reads TGTGCCAGCAGCCACATCCCAGAGACCCAGTACTTC.

The chain carries TRBV9 and TRBJ2-2; D ambiguous. The CDR3 has 13 residues. Germline-derived CDR1 and CDR2 are SGDLS and YYNGEE. Trimming removed 1 base from V and 8 bases from J, with 9 bases in between. The CDR3 sequence: CASSVFSRGELFF. The CDR3 DNA follows: TGTGCCAGCAGCGTATTTTCCCGGGGGGAGCTGTTTTTT.

The chain carries TRBV7-2 and TRBJ2-5; a weak D match, TRBD2 (6 bases). This CDR3 is built from 15 residues. The germline V gene encodes CDR1 SGHTA and CDR2 FQGNSA. V gave up 7 bases and J gave up 6 bases, with 21 bases separating them. DNA for the CDR3: TGTGCCAGCACCGAAATGACTAGTACTGCAAAGACCCAGTACTTC. Its translation is CASTEMTSTAKTQYF.

The rearrangement uses TRBV7-2 and TRBJ1-1; unclear D gene. The CDR3 has 14 residues. Trimming took off 4 bases at V and 1 base at J, with 10 bases between the two ends. The germline gives CDR1 SGHTA, CDR2 FQGNSA. Here the CDR3 reads CASSSRDWNTEAFF. The CDR3 coding sequence is TGTGCCAGCAGCTCCCGTGACTGGAACACTGAAGCTTTCTTT.

The chain joins TRBV4-1 to TRBJ2-7; D perhaps matches TRBD1 (5 bases). CDR1 MGHRA and CDR2 YSYEKL come from the germline V gene. V dropped 1 base and J dropped 2 bases, with 15 bases sitting between them. The CDR3 covers 16 residues. This CDR3 is CASSQAGATNTYEQYF. As DNA, the CDR3 is TGCGCCAGCAGCCAAGCTGGGGCCACCAATACCTACGAGCAGTACTTC.

With respect to this clone: A junction boundary mismatches the germline segment, possibly from a read error. The chain has TRBV5-5 and TRBJ2-7, with D possibly matching TRBD1 (6 bases). This CDR3 region has 13 residues. From germline, CDR1 is SGHKS and CDR2 YYEKEE (reference sequence). The CDR3 reads CASSLVLQGQASF. In DNA form, the CDR3 reads TGTGCCAGCAGCTTGGTCCTACAGGGTCAAGCAAGCTTC.

The gene calls are TRBV29-1 and TRBJ2-1; possible D gene TRBD2, 5 bases. The CDR3 is 15 residues long. V lost 2 bases, J lost 6 bases, and 17 bases lay in between. The germline gives CDR1 SQVTM, CDR2 ANQGSEA. CDR3 coding DNA: TGCAGCGTTGAATCAAGGATAGGACTGGGCAATGAGCAGTTCTTC. Amino acids: CSVESRIGLGNEQFF.

The rearrangement links TRBV4-1 to TRBJ2-7; 7 positions match TRBD1. This CDR3 spans 15 amino acids. Germline assignment: CDR1 MGHRA and CDR2 YSYEKL. V dropped 1 base and J dropped 2; count of bases not matched to a gene: 5. The CDR3 protein is CASSQGPQGTYEQYF. The CDR3 region has the DNA TGCGCCAGCAGCCAAGGGCCACAGGGGACCTACGAGCAGTACTTC.

The CDR3 sequence: CSVEGHERETQYF. DNA for the CDR3: TGCAGCGTTGAGGGCCACGAACGAGAGACCCAGTACTTC. This rearrangement joins TRBV29-1 to TRBJ2-5; D is ambiguous. Trimming stripped 3 bases from V and 4 bases from J, with 12 bases between. There are 13 residues in the CDR3. CDR1 SQVTM and CDR2 ANQGSEA come from the germline V gene.

The chain joins TRBV28 to TRBJ2-3; 12 nucleotides align to TRBD2. The CDR3 runs 19 residues. Unmatched junction bases numbered 14, after V lost 3 bases and J lost 4 bases. Germline loops: CDR1 MDHEN, CDR2 SYDVKM. CDR3 in amino acids: CASSFSTSGSGLWADTQYF. CDR3 coding DNA: TGTGCCAGCAGTTTTTCGACTAGCGGGAGTGGGCTATGGGCAGATACGCAGTATTTT.

V gene TRBV19 combines with J gene TRBJ2-1; 11 bases agree with TRBD2. Losses at the gene ends were 5 bases for V and 3 bases for J; bases not matched to a gene: 9. Germline CDR1 and CDR2: LNHDA and SQIVND (reference sequence). The CDR3 contains 17 residues. The CDR3 nucleotides are TGTGCCAGTAGTCCCCCGGGACTAGCGGAAAACTACAATGAGCAGTTCTTC. This encodes CASSPPGLAENYNEQFF.

The rearrangement links TRBV6-1 to TRBJ2-7; 11 positions match TRBD2. Trimming at V came to 7 bases and at J to 5 bases, leaving 10 bases not matched to a gene. This CDR3 spans 15 amino acids. Germline V gene sequence: CDR1 MNHNS, CDR2 SASEGT. The CDR3, as DNA: TGTGCCAGCAACCCTAGACTAGCGGGGAACGACGAGCAGTACTTC. Encoded protein: CASNPRLAGNDEQYF.

The V gene is TRBV6-5, the J gene TRBJ1-2; D gene unclear. This CDR3 spans 15 amino acids. Germline CDR1 and CDR2: MNHEY and SVGAGI. Trimming took off 5 bases at V and 1 base at J, with 14 bases between the two ends. CDR3 sequence reads: CASSPTGGGNYGYTF. In DNA, the CDR3 is TGTGCCAGCAGTCCTACGGGAGGAGGTAACTATGGCTACACCTTC.

This chain uses TRBV5-4 with TRBJ1-4, with 8 bases lining up with TRBD1. CDR1 is SGHNT, CDR2 YYREEE, per germline (reference sequence). CDR3 length equals 16 residues. The J segment lost 0 bases and the V segment lost 5 bases, leaving 6 bases of the junction unmatched. The CDR3 coding sequence is TGTGCCAGCAGATCGGGACAGGATGCAACTAATGAAAAACTGTTTTTT. It is translated as CASRSGQDATNEKLFF.

The chain has TRBV10-3 and TRBJ1-3; the D gene is possibly TRBD1 (6 bases). Trimming pared 4 bases from V and 1 base from J, leaving 14 bases between. The length of the CDR3 is 16 residues. In germline, CDR1 is ENHRY, CDR2 SYGVKD. As DNA, the CDR3 is TGTGCCATCAGTGCCGTCCAAAGGGGGTCTGGAAACACCATATATTTT. It yields the protein CAISAVQRGSGNTIYF.

J is TRBJ2-5 and V is TRBV9; D is uncertain. The CDR3 loop spans 14 amino acids. The V gene's germline CDR1 is SGDLS and CDR2 YYNGEE. Deletions cut 2 bases from V and 2 bases from J, with 10 bases between. The DNA of the CDR3 is TGTGCCAGCAGCGTTAAAGCTATTCAAGAGACCCAGTACTTC. Protein sequence: CASSVKAIQETQYF.